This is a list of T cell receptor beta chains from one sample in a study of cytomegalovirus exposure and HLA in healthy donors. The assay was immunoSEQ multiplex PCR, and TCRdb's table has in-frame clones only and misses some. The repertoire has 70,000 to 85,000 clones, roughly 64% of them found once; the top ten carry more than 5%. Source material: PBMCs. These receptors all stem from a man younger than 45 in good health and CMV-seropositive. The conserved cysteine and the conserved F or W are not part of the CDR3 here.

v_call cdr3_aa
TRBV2 ASSATREGSTDTQY
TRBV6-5 ASSQNYRDFYGYT
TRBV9 ASSDNPGTSGAKRKTQY
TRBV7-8 ASSGQRELRNEQF
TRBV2 ASSGQGETQY
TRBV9 ASSVDTGQGGETQY
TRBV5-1 ASSLRDEQY
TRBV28 ASRVEQGSSYEQY
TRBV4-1 ASSQQGSGMITDTQY
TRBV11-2 ASSSGTGANQPQH
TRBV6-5 ASREGGTYEQY
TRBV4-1 ASSQEPRDNEQF